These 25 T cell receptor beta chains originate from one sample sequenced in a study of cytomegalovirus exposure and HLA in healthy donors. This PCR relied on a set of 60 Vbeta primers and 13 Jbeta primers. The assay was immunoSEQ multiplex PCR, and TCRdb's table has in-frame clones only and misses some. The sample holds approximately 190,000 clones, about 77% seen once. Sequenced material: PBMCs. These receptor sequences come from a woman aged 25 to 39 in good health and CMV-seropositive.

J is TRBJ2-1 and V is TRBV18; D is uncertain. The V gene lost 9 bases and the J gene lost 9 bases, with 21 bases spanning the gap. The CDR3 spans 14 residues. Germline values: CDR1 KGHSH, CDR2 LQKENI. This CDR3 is CASSPITSASEQFF. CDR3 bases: TGTGCCAGTTCCCCAATTACCAGCGCGAGTGAGCAGTTCTTC.

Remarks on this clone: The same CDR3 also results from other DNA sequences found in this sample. CDR3 nucleotide sequence: TGCGCCAGCAGCCTGGCCCCGTCCGGGAATCAGCCCCAGCATTTT. Amino acid sequence: CASSLAPSGNQPQHF. This chain connects TRBV5-1 to TRBJ1-5, with D unresolved. This CDR3 is built from 15 residues. Looked up from germline, CDR1 is SGHRS and CDR2 is YFSETQ. Trimming left V 4 bases short and J 4 bases short, with 15 bases between.

CDR3 region: CASSLTSAVVYEQYF. In nucleotides, the CDR3 is TGTGCCAGCAGTCTAACTAGCGCCGTAGTCTACGAGCAGTACTTC. The chain uses TRBV2 and TRBJ2-7; 7 bases agree with TRBD2. The J segment lost 3 bases and the V segment lost 5 bases, leaving 10 bases of the junction unmatched. Germline V lookup: CDR1 SNHLY, CDR2 FYNNEI. CDR3 length equals 15 residues.

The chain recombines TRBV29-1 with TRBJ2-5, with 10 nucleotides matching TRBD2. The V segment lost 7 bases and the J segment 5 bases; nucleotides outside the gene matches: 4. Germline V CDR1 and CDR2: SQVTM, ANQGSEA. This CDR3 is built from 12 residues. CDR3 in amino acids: CSDLSGRETQYF. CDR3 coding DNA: TGCAGCGACCTTAGCGGGAGGGAGACCCAGTACTTC.

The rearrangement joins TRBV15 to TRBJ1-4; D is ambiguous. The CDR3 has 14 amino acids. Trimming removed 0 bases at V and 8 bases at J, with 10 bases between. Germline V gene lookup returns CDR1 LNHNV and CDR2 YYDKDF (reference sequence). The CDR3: CATSRDFSVEKLFF. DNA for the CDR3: TGTGCCACCAGCAGAGATTTTTCAGTCGAAAAACTGTTTTTT.

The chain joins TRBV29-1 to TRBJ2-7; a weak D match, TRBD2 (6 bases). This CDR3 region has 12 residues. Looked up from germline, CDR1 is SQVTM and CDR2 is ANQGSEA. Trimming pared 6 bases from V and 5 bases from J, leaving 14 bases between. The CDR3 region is CSVRDSGNEQYF. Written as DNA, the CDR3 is TGCAGCGTCCGGGACTCGGGGAACGAGCAGTACTTC.

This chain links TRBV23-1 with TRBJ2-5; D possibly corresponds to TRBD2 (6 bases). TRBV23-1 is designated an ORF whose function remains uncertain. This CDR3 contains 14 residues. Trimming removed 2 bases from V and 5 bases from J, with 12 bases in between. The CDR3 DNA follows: TGCGCCAGCAGTCAAAAGGCAGGGAGGGAGACCCAGTACTTC. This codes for CASSQKAGRETQYF.

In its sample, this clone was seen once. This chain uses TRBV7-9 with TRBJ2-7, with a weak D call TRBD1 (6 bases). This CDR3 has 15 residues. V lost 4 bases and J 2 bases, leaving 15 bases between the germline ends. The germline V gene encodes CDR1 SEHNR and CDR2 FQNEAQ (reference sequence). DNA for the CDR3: TGTGCCAGCAGCTCCCGCGGACAGAAGACCTACGAGCAGTACTTC. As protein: CASSSRGQKTYEQYF. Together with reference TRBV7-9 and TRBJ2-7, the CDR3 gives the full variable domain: DTGVSQNPRHKITKRGQNVTFRCDPISEHNRLYWYRQTLGQGPEFLTYFQNEAQLEKSRLLSDRFSAERPKGSFSTLEIQRTEQGDSAMYLCASSSRGQKTYEQYFGPGTRLTVT.

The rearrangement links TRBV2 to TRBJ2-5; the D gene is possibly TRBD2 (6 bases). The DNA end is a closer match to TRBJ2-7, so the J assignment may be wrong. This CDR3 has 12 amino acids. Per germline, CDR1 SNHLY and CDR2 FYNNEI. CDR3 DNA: TGTGCCAGCAGTTTAAGGGGAGGCGAGCAGTACTTC. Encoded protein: CASSLRGGEQYF.

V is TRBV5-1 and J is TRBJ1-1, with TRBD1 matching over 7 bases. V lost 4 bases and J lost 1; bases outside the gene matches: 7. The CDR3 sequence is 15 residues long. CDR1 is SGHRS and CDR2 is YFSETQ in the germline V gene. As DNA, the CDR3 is TGCGCCAGCAGCGCGCTCGGACAGGAGAACACTGAAGCTTTCTTT. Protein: CASSALGQENTEAFF.

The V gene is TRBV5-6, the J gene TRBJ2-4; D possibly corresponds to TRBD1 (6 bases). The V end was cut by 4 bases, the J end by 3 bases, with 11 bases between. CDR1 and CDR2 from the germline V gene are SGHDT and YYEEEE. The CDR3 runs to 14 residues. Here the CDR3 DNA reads TGTGCCAGCAGCCCACAGGGAAGCAAAAACATTCAGTACTTC. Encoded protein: CASSPQGSKNIQYF.

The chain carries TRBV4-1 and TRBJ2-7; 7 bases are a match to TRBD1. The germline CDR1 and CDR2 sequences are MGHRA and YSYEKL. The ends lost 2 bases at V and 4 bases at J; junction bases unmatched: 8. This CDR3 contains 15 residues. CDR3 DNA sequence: TGCGCCAGCAGCCAACACAGGGGACAGTATTACGAGCAGTACTTC. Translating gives CASSQHRGQYYEQYF.

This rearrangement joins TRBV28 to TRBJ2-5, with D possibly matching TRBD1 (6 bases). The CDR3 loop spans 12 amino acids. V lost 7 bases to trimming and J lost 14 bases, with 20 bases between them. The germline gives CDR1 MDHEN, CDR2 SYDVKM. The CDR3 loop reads CASTTVRGHAYF. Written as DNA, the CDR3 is TGTGCCAGCACGACCGTCCGGGGACACGCATACTTC.

CDR3 residues: CASSQGLAGGPDRELFF. CDR3 nucleotide sequence: TGCGCCAGCAGCCAGGGCCTAGCGGGGGGCCCCGACCGGGAGCTGTTTTTT. The V and J genes are TRBV4-1 and TRBJ2-2, with 11 positions matching TRBD2. With V trimmed by 3 bases and J by 9 bases, 12 bases remained unmatched. This CDR3 comprises 17 residues. From germline, CDR1 is MGHRA and CDR2 YSYEKL.

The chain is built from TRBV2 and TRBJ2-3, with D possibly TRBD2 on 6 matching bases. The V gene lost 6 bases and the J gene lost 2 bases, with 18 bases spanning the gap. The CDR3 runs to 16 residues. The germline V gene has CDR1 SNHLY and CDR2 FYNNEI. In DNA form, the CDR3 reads TGTGCCAGCAGACCCACGGGACTCACTACCACAGATACGCAGTATTTT. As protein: CASRPTGLTTTDTQYF.

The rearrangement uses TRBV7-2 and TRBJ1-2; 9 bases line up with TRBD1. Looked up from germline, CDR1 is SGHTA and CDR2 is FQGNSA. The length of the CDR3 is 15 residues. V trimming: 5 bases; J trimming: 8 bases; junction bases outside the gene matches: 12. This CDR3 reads CASSRSLTGGDGYTF. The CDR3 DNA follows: TGTGCCAGCAGCCGAAGCTTAACAGGGGGCGACGGCTACACCTTC.

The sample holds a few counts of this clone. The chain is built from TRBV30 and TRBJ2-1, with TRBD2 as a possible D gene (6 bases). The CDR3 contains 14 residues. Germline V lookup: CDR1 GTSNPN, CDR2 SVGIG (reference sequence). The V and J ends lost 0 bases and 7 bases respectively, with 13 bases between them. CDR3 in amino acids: CAWSVWSGGNEQFF. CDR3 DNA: TGTGCCTGGAGTGTTTGGTCCGGAGGGAATGAGCAGTTCTTC.

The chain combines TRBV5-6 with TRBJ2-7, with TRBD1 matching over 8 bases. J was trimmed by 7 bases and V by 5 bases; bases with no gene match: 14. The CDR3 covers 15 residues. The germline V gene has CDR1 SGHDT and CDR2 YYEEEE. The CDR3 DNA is TGTGCCAGCAGGATACTTAATGCTGGACAGGGAGAGCAGTACTTC. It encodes CASRILNAGQGEQYF. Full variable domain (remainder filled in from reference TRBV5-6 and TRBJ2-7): DAGVTQSPTHLIKTRGQQVTLRCSPKSGHDTVSWYQQALGQGPQFIFQYYEEEERQRGNFPDRFSGHQFPNYSSELNVNALLLGDSALYLCASRILNAGQGEQYFGPGTRLTVT.

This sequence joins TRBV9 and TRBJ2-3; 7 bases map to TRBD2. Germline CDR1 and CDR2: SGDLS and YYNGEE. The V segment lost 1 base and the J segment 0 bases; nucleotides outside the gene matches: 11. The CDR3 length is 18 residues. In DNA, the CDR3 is TGTGCCAGCAGCGTACATAGAGAGCGGGGCACTAGCACAGATACGCAGTATTTT. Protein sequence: CASSVHRERGTSTDTQYF.

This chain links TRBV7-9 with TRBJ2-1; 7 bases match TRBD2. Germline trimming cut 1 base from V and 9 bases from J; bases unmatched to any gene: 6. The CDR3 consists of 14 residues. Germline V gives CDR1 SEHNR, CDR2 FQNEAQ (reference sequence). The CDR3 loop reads CASSLDGRSIEQFF. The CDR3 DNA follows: TGTGCCAGCAGCTTAGACGGGAGGAGTATTGAGCAGTTCTTC.

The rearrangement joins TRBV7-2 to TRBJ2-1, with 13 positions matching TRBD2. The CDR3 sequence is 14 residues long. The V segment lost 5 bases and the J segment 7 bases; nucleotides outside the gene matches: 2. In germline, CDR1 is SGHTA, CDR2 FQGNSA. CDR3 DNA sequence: TGTGCCAGCAGCACTAGCGGGGGGGCGAATGAGCAGTTCTTC. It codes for CASSTSGGANEQFF.

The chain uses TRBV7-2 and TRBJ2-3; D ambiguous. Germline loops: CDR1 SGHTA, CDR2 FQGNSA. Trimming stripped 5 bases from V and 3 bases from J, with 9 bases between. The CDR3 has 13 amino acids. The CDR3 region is CASSEAFTDTQYF. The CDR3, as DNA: TGTGCCAGCAGCGAGGCGTTTACAGATACGCAGTATTTT.

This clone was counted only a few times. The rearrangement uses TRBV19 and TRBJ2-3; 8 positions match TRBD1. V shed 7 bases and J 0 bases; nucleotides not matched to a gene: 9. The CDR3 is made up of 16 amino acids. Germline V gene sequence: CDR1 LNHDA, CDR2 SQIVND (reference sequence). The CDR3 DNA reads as TGTGCCAGTATGCCCGACAGGGGACGGAGCACAGATACGCAGTATTTT. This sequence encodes CASMPDRGRSTDTQYF.

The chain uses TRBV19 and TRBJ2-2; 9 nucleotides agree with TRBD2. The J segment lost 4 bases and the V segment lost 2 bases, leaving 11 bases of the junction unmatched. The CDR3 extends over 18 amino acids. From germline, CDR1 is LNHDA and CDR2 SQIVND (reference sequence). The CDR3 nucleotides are TGTGCCAGTAGTATAAACGGGCGGGGGGGCGAGGGCACCGGGGAGCTGTTTTTT. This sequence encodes CASSINGRGGEGTGELFF.

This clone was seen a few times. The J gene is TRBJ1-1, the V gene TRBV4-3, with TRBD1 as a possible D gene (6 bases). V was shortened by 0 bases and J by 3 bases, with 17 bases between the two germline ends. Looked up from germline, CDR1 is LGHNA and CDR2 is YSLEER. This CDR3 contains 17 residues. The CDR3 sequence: CASSQDILAGADTEAFF. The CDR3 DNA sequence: TGCGCCAGCAGCCAAGATATATTAGCGGGGGCGGACACTGAAGCTTTCTTT.